Listed below are T cell receptor beta chains from one sample, sequenced in a study of T cell responses to AZD1222 COVID-19 vaccine. Profiled with immunoSEQ multiplex PCR; TCRdb holds only in-frame clones, not every one. Found here are tens of thousands of clones, roughly 80% of them singletons; the top ten hold roughly 4%. The specimen comprised peripheral blood, sampled 28 days after the second AZD1222 dose. Receptors originate from an adult who received the AZD1222 COVID-19 vaccine. The CDR3 runs from the conserved cysteine through the conserved F or W. D genes are given only for firm matches. The listing skips clone size in some rows; elsewhere it reads once, few, many or a size class.

V gene: TRBV9
D gene: NA
J gene: TRBJ2-5
clone size: NA
CDR3 protein: CASSVGSLSYQETQYF
CDR3 DNA: TGTGCCAGCAGCGTAGGGTCCCTGTCCTACCAAGAGACCCAGTACTTC

V gene: TRBV3-1/TRBV3-2
D gene: NA
J gene: TRBJ2-3
clone size: NA
CDR3 protein: CASSQKSYQGTQYF
CDR3 DNA: TGTGCCAGCAGCCAAAAGTCGTATCAGGGTACGCAGTATTTT

V gene: TRBV11-2
D gene: NA
J gene: TRBJ1-4
clone size: NA
CDR3 protein: CASSFQGPPDEKLFF
CDR3 DNA: TGTGCCAGCAGCTTCCAGGGGCCTCCAGACGAAAAACTGTTTTTT

V gene: TRBV9
D gene: TRBD1
J gene: TRBJ2-2
clone size: NA
CDR3 protein: CASSQPGQGDTGELFF
CDR3 DNA: TGTGCCAGCAGCCAACCGGGACAGGGGGACACCGGGGAGCTGTTTTTT

V gene: TRBV5-1
D gene: NA
J gene: TRBJ1-2
clone size: NA
CDR3 protein: CASSLGRNPSTNYGYTF
CDR3 DNA: TGCGCCAGCAGCTTGGGCCGTAACCCGTCCACTAACTATGGCTACACCTTC

V gene: TRBV6-5
D gene: NA
J gene: TRBJ1-1
clone size: NA
CDR3 protein: CASSNRLNTEAFF
CDR3 DNA: TGTGCCAGCAGCAACAGGTTAAACACTGAAGCTTTCTTT

V gene: TRBV24-1
D gene: TRBD2
J gene: TRBJ2-1
clone size: once
CDR3 protein: CATSDSSGTSGAKSSYNEQFF
CDR3 DNA: TGTGCCACCAGTGATTCGTCCGGGACTAGCGGGGCGAAGAGCTCCTACAATGAGCAGTTCTTC

V gene: TRBV9
D gene: NA
J gene: TRBJ2-6
clone size: NA
CDR3 protein: CASSVADSGANVLTF
CDR3 DNA: TGTGCCAGCAGCGTAGCAGACTCTGGGGCCAACGTCCTGACTTTC

V gene: TRBV27
D gene: NA
J gene: TRBJ1-6
clone size: NA
CDR3 protein: CASSPLGSMDNSPLHF
CDR3 DNA: TGTGCCAGCAGCCCTTTAGGGAGTATGGATAATTCACCCCTCCACTTT

V gene: TRBV5-1
D gene: NA
J gene: TRBJ2-1
clone size: NA
CDR3 protein: CASRIQDAYNEQFF
CDR3 DNA: TGCGCCAGCAGGATCCAGGATGCCTACAATGAGCAGTTCTTC

V gene: TRBV7-2
D gene: NA
J gene: TRBJ1-6
clone size: NA
CDR3 protein: CASSLVVGAGSPLHF
CDR3 DNA: TGTGCCAGCAGCTTAGTGGTAGGGGCTGGTTCACCCCTCCACTTT

V gene: TRBV1
D gene: NA
J gene: TRBJ1-4
clone size: NA
CDR3 protein: CTSSQDLQGAEKLFF
CDR3 DNA: TGCACTAGCAGCCAAGATCTCCAGGGAGCGGAAAAACTGTTTTTT

V gene: TRBV11-3
D gene: NA
J gene: TRBJ1-3
clone size: NA
CDR3 protein: CASSLVGSAGNTIYF
CDR3 DNA: TGTGCCAGCAGCTTAGTCGGCAGTGCTGGAAACACCATATATTTT

V gene: TRBV6-5
D gene: NA
J gene: TRBJ2-7
clone size: NA
CDR3 protein: CASSFLRTDTYEQYF
CDR3 DNA: TGTGCCAGCAGTTTTCTGCGCACCGACACTTACGAGCAGTACTTC

V gene: TRBV2
D gene: NA
J gene: TRBJ1-6
clone size: NA
CDR3 protein: CASSDLGTSPLHF
CDR3 DNA: TGTGCCAGCAGTGACCTTGGGACTTCACCCCTCCACTTT

V gene: TRBV4-2
D gene: NA
J gene: TRBJ2-5
clone size: NA
CDR3 protein: CASSQGGPREETQYF
CDR3 DNA: TGTGCCAGCAGCCAAGGGGGGCCCAGGGAAGAGACCCAGTACTTC

V gene: TRBV3-1/TRBV3-2
D gene: NA
J gene: TRBJ1-2
clone size: NA
CDR3 protein: CASSQEGPTGGYTF
CDR3 DNA: TGTGCCAGCAGCCAAGAAGGGCCCACCGGGGGCTACACCTTC

V gene: TRBV10-3
D gene: NA
J gene: TRBJ2-6
clone size: NA
CDR3 protein: CAISELTGRGSSGANVLTF
CDR3 DNA: TGTGCCATCAGTGAGTTGACAGGGAGGGGATCCTCTGGGGCCAACGTCCTGACTTTC

V gene: TRBV2
D gene: NA
J gene: TRBJ1-1
clone size: NA
CDR3 protein: CASMAQGTENTEAFF
CDR3 DNA: TGTGCCAGCATGGCGCAGGGGACGGAGAACACTGAAGCTTTCTTT

V gene: TRBV5-1
D gene: TRBD1
J gene: TRBJ1-4
clone size: NA
CDR3 protein: CASSLTQGAGEKLFF
CDR3 DNA: TGCGCCAGCAGCTTGACACAGGGGGCAGGTGAAAAACTGTTTTTT

V gene: TRBV27
D gene: NA
J gene: TRBJ2-5
clone size: once
CDR3 protein: CASSLKGSSAETQYF
CDR3 DNA: TGTGCCAGCAGTTTAAAAGGCAGTAGTGCAGAGACCCAGTACTTC

V gene: TRBV10-3
D gene: NA
J gene: TRBJ2-6
clone size: NA
CDR3 protein: CATPGPAISGANVLTF
CDR3 DNA: TGTGCCACACCGGGGCCCGCGATCTCTGGGGCCAACGTCCTGACTTTC

V gene: TRBV6-6
D gene: NA
J gene: TRBJ2-1
clone size: NA
CDR3 protein: CASSYGSSYNEQFF
CDR3 DNA: TGTGCCAGCAGTTATGGGAGCTCCTACAATGAGCAGTTCTTC

V gene: TRBV5-1
D gene: NA
J gene: TRBJ1-3
clone size: NA
CDR3 protein: CASSFTGMDGNTIYF
CDR3 DNA: TGCGCCAGCAGCTTTACAGGGATGGATGGAAACACCATATATTTT

V gene: TRBV5-5
D gene: NA
J gene: TRBJ2-3
clone size: few
CDR3 protein: CASSIGTLGTQYF
CDR3 DNA: TGTGCCAGCAGCATCGGGACTCTGGGTACGCAGTATTTT

V gene: TRBV5-6
D gene: NA
J gene: TRBJ1-6
clone size: NA
CDR3 protein: CASSLGSASYSPLHF
CDR3 DNA: TGTGCCAGCAGCTTGGGTTCGGCGTCCTATTCACCCCTCCACTTT

V gene: TRBV6-5
D gene: TRBD1
J gene: TRBJ1-2
clone size: NA
CDR3 protein: CASSPDRERGYTF
CDR3 DNA: TGTGCCAGCAGCCCGGACAGGGAGCGGGGCTACACCTTC

V gene: TRBV11-3
D gene: NA
J gene: TRBJ2-7
clone size: few
CDR3 protein: CASSLPPLAEQYF
CDR3 DNA: TGTGCCAGCAGCTTACCCCCCTTGGCCGAGCAGTACTTC

V gene: TRBV28
D gene: NA
J gene: TRBJ2-2
clone size: NA
CDR3 protein: CASSTGTNTGELFF
CDR3 DNA: TGTGCCAGCAGCACAGGGACGAACACCGGGGAGCTGTTTTTT

V gene: TRBV3-1/TRBV3-2
D gene: NA
J gene: TRBJ2-2
clone size: NA
CDR3 protein: CASSHATGELFF
CDR3 DNA: TGTGCCAGCAGCCATGCAACCGGGGAGCTGTTTTTT

V gene: TRBV11-3
D gene: NA
J gene: TRBJ1-1
clone size: NA
CDR3 protein: CASRDSGEMNTEAFF
CDR3 DNA: TGTGCCAGCAGGGACTCGGGTGAAATGAACACTGAAGCTTTCTTT

V gene: TRBV7-9
D gene: TRBD1
J gene: TRBJ1-2
clone size: NA
CDR3 protein: CASSPTLDRGYGYTF
CDR3 DNA: TGTGCCAGCAGCCCTACTCTCGACAGGGGCTATGGCTACACCTTC

V gene: TRBV11-1
D gene: NA
J gene: TRBJ1-1
clone size: few
CDR3 protein: CASSLAGGMDTEAFF
CDR3 DNA: TGTGCCAGCAGCTTAGCCGGGGGGATGGACACTGAAGCTTTCTTT

V gene: TRBV11-2
D gene: TRBD1
J gene: TRBJ1-6
clone size: NA
CDR3 protein: CASSLNEAGGASPLHF
CDR3 DNA: TGTGCCAGCAGCTTAAATGAGGCAGGGGGCGCTTCACCCCTCCACTTT

V gene: TRBV2
D gene: NA
J gene: TRBJ1-4
clone size: NA
CDR3 protein: CASSDDSRAKLFF
CDR3 DNA: TGTGCCAGCAGTGATGACTCTAGGGCTAAACTGTTTTTT

V gene: TRBV6-5
D gene: NA
J gene: TRBJ1-1
clone size: NA
CDR3 protein: CASSPGGGGTEAFF
CDR3 DNA: TGTGCCAGCAGTCCCGGGGGGGGAGGCACTGAAGCTTTCTTT

V gene: TRBV6-4
D gene: TRBD1
J gene: TRBJ1-2
clone size: NA
CDR3 protein: CASRFRDRGRNGYTF
CDR3 DNA: TGTGCCAGCAGATTCCGGGACAGGGGGCGGAATGGCTACACCTTC

V gene: TRBV19
D gene: NA
J gene: TRBJ1-3
clone size: NA
CDR3 protein: CASSILPYSGNTIYF
CDR3 DNA: TGTGCCAGTAGTATTTTGCCTTACTCTGGAAACACCATATATTTT

V gene: TRBV6-5
D gene: NA
J gene: TRBJ2-7
clone size: NA
CDR3 protein: CASRTQDPYEQYF
CDR3 DNA: TGTGCCAGCAGGACCCAGGACCCCTACGAGCAGTACTTC